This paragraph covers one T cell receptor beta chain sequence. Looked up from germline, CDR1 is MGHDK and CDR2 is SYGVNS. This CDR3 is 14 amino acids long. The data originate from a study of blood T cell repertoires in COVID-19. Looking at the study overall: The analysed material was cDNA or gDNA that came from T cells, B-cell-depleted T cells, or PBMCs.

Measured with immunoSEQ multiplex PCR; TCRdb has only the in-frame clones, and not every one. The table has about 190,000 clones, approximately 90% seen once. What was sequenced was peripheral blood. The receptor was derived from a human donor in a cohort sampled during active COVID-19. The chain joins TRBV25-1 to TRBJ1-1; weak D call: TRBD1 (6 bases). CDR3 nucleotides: TGTGCTTCAGGAACAGGGCACCCGAACACTGAAGCTTTCTTT. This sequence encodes CASGTGHPNTEAFF. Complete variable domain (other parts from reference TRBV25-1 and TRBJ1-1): EADIYQTPRYLVIGTGKKITLECSQTMGHDKMYWYQQDPGMELHLIHYSYGVNSTEKGDLSSESTVSRIRTEHFPLTLESARPSHTSQYLCASGTGHPNTEAFFGQGTRLTVV.